This is a list of T cell receptor beta chains from one sample in a study of blood T cell repertoires in COVID-19. TCRdb's copy holds only in-frame clones and misses some; the assay was immunoSEQ multiplex PCR. The sample consists of 89,000 or so clones, more than 70% of them appearing once. Sequencing input: peripheral blood. The receptors were gathered from a man aged 45-65 years with active COVID-19. CDR3s include the opening cysteine and the closing phenylalanine or tryptophan. D genes are given only for firm matches. The size field is filled for only some rows; it gives once, few, many or a size class.

CDR3 protein: CATTSPGATEAFF
CDR3 DNA: TGCGCCACCACCTCTCCAGGGGCCACTGAAGCTTTCTTT
D gene: .
J gene: TRBJ1-1
V gene: TRBV5-1
CDR3 length: 13
clone size: .

CDR3 protein: CASSQYRANEKLFF
CDR3 DNA: TGTGCCAGCAGCCAATACCGAGCCAATGAAAAACTGTTTTTT
D gene: .
J gene: TRBJ1-4
V gene: TRBV14
CDR3 length: 14
clone size: once

CDR3 protein: CASSLGQYYEQYF
CDR3 DNA: TGTGCCAGCAGCTTAGGACAGTACTACGAGCAGTACTTC
D gene: .
J gene: TRBJ2-7
V gene: TRBV7-9
CDR3 length: 13
clone size: .

CDR3 protein: CSVFEYGYTF
CDR3 DNA: TGCAGTGTTTTTGAGTATGGCTACACCTTC
D gene: .
J gene: TRBJ1-2
V gene: TRBV20-1
CDR3 length: 10
clone size: .

CDR3 protein: CASSMGGVHPFF
CDR3 DNA: TGTGCCAGTAGTATGGGAGGCGTGCACCCGTTCTTC
D gene: .
J gene: TRBJ2-1
V gene: TRBV19
CDR3 length: 12
clone size: .

CDR3 protein: CASSQRVAGGGTDTQYF
CDR3 DNA: TGCGCCAGCAGCCAAAGAGTAGCGGGAGGAGGCACAGATACGCAGTATTTT
D gene: TRBD2
J gene: TRBJ2-3
V gene: TRBV4-3
CDR3 length: 17
clone size: .

CDR3 protein: CASSLGMGQGLPQNTGELFF
CDR3 DNA: TGTGCCAGCAGCTTAGGAATGGGACAGGGGCTCCCTCAGAACACCGGGGAGCTGTTTTTT
D gene: TRBD1
J gene: TRBJ2-2
V gene: TRBV7-8
CDR3 length: 20
clone size: .

CDR3 protein: CASSLRAGEYSYEQYF
CDR3 DNA: TGTGCCAGCAGTTTACGGGCAGGGGAGTATTCTTACGAGCAGTACTTC
D gene: .
J gene: TRBJ2-7
V gene: TRBV27
CDR3 length: 16
clone size: .

CDR3 protein: CASSARAGPDNEQFF
CDR3 DNA: TGTGCCAGCAGCGCCCGAGCGGGGCCAGACAATGAGCAGTTCTTC
D gene: TRBD2
J gene: TRBJ2-1
V gene: TRBV9
CDR3 length: 15
clone size: .

CDR3 protein: CASSFGGNTEAFF
CDR3 DNA: TGTGCCAGCAGCTTCGGCGGGAACACTGAAGCTTTCTTT
D gene: .
J gene: TRBJ1-1
V gene: TRBV7-3
CDR3 length: 13
clone size: .

CDR3 protein: CASSFMNTEAFF
CDR3 DNA: TGTGCCAGCAGCTTTATGAACACTGAAGCTTTCTTT
D gene: .
J gene: TRBJ1-1
V gene: TRBV14
CDR3 length: 12
clone size: .

CDR3 protein: CASSLDSRGTGELFF
CDR3 DNA: TGTGCCAGCAGCTTGGATAGCAGGGGCACCGGGGAGCTGTTTTTT
D gene: .
J gene: TRBJ2-2
V gene: TRBV5-4
CDR3 length: 15
clone size: .

CDR3 protein: CASSWQGGVNTEAFF
CDR3 DNA: TGTGCCAGCAGCTGGCAGGGAGGGGTGAACACTGAAGCTTTCTTT
D gene: .
J gene: TRBJ1-1
V gene: TRBV5-5
CDR3 length: 15
clone size: .

CDR3 protein: CAWSPDRGGTIYF
CDR3 DNA: TGTGCCTGGAGTCCAGACCGGGGAGGCACCATATATTTT
D gene: .
J gene: TRBJ1-3
V gene: TRBV30
CDR3 length: 13
clone size: .

CDR3 protein: CASSQSRTELFF
CDR3 DNA: TGTGCCAGCAGCCAATCTCGAACAGAGCTGTTTTTT
D gene: .
J gene: TRBJ2-2
V gene: TRBV14
CDR3 length: 12
clone size: once

CDR3 protein: CASSIRTGVSYNEQFF
CDR3 DNA: TGCGCCAGCAGCATAAGAACAGGCGTTTCCTACAATGAGCAGTTCTTC
D gene: .
J gene: TRBJ2-1
V gene: TRBV5-1
CDR3 length: 16
clone size: .

CDR3 protein: CAISEQGEQFF
CDR3 DNA: TGTGCCATCAGTGAACAGGGTGAGCAGTTCTTC
D gene: .
J gene: TRBJ2-1
V gene: TRBV10-3
CDR3 length: 11
clone size: .

CDR3 protein: CASSLTRGGAFF
CDR3 DNA: TGTGCCAGCAGTTTAACGAGGGGGGGAGCTTTCTTT
D gene: .
J gene: TRBJ1-1
V gene: TRBV28
CDR3 length: 12
clone size: few

CDR3 protein: CAERGPMNTEAFF
CDR3 DNA: TGTGCCGAAAGGGGGCCTATGAACACTGAAGCTTTCTTT
D gene: TRBD1
J gene: TRBJ1-1
V gene: TRBV6-5
CDR3 length: 13
clone size: .

CDR3 protein: CASSPGGLAGSYNEQFF
CDR3 DNA: TGTGCCAGCAGCCCCGGGGGACTAGCGGGCTCCTACAATGAGCAGTTCTTC
D gene: TRBD2
J gene: TRBJ2-1
V gene: TRBV5-4
CDR3 length: 17
clone size: .

CDR3 protein: CASSFPPSTDTQYF
CDR3 DNA: TGTGCCAGCAGCTTTCCCCCTAGCACAGATACGCAGTATTTT
D gene: .
J gene: TRBJ2-3
V gene: TRBV7-3
CDR3 length: 14
clone size: .

CDR3 protein: CASSFSGGGQETQYF
CDR3 DNA: TGTGCTAGCAGCTTTAGCGGGGGGGGACAAGAGACCCAGTACTTC
D gene: TRBD2
J gene: TRBJ2-5
V gene: TRBV7-7
CDR3 length: 15
clone size: .

CDR3 protein: CASSLLSREDGYTF
CDR3 DNA: TGTGCCAGCAGCCTGCTGAGTAGGGAGGATGGCTACACCTTC
D gene: .
J gene: TRBJ1-2
V gene: TRBV7-2
CDR3 length: 14
clone size: .

CDR3 protein: CASSATGAGNTIYF
CDR3 DNA: TGCGCCAGCAGCGCGACAGGGGCTGGAAACACCATATATTTT
D gene: TRBD1
J gene: TRBJ1-3
V gene: TRBV5-1
CDR3 length: 14
clone size: .

CDR3 protein: CASSLGWELGNNEQFF
CDR3 DNA: TGTGCCAGCAGCTTAGGGTGGGAGTTAGGGAACAATGAGCAGTTCTTC
D gene: .
J gene: TRBJ2-1
V gene: TRBV11-2
CDR3 length: 16
clone size: .

CDR3 protein: CASSSPGQGAREQYF
CDR3 DNA: TGTGCCAGCAGCTCGCCCGGACAGGGGGCGCGGGAGCAGTACTTC
D gene: TRBD1
J gene: TRBJ2-7
V gene: TRBV28
CDR3 length: 15
clone size: .

CDR3 protein: CASSLSSGTSGFLTDTQYF
CDR3 DNA: TGTGCCAGCAGCCTGTCCTCCGGGACTAGCGGGTTTCTCACAGATACGCAGTATTTT
D gene: TRBD2
J gene: TRBJ2-3
V gene: TRBV11-2
CDR3 length: 19
clone size: .